This TCR beta chain comes out of a study of T cell responses to AZD1222 COVID-19 vaccine. Points from the study as a whole: Among the donors, most were white British and more were female, and clonal diversity was possibly underestimated.

Concerning this clone: The antigen is not known.

The protocol was immunoSEQ multiplex PCR, while the TCRdb copy is restricted to in-frame clones and leaves out a portion. The sample has roughly 150,000 clones; roughly 90% are singletons. Doses given second, at about 4 or about 12 weeks, were pooled. V dropped 5 bases and J dropped 3 bases, with 19 bases sitting between them. The CDR3 covers 16 residues. CDR1 SGHVS and CDR2 FQNEAQ come from the germline V gene. V usage is TRBV7-8 and J usage is TRBJ1-2; D is perhaps TRBD1 (5 bases). The material was peripheral blood, obtained 28 days after the second AZD1222 dose. The origin of this receptor is an adult who received the AZD1222 COVID-19 vaccine. CDR3 region: CASSIYSFPRDYGYTF. CDR3 DNA: TGTGCCAGCAGCATATACAGTTTTCCCAGGGACTATGGCTACACCTTC.